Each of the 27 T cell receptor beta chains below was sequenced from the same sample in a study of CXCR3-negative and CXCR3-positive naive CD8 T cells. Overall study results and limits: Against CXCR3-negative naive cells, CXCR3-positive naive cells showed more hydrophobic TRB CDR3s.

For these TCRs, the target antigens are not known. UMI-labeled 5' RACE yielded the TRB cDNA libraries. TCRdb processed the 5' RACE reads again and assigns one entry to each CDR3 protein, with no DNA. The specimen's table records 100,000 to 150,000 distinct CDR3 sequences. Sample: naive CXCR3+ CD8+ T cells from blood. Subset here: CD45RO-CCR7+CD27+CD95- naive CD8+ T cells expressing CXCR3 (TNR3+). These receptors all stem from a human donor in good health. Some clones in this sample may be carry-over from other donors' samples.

CDR3 residues: CASSISGRLWNEQFF. The J gene is TRBJ2-1, the V gene TRBV7-9. This CDR3 has 15 residues. Looked up from germline, CDR1 is SEHNR and CDR2 is FQNEAQ (reference sequence).

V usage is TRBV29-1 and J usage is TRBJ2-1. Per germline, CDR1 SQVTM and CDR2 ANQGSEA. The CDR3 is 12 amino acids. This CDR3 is CSVEQVGNEQFF.

This CDR3 reads CASSLEREDSSYEQYF. This chain connects TRBV7-9 to TRBJ2-7. CDR3 length equals 16 residues. Germline loops: CDR1 SEHNR, CDR2 FQNEAQ (reference sequence). The variable domain in full, completed from reference TRBV7-9 and TRBJ2-7, reads DTGVSQNPRHKITKRGQNVTFRCDPISEHNRLYWYRQTLGQGPEFLTYFQNEAQLEKSRLLSDRFSAERPKGSFSTLEIQRTEQGDSAMYLCASSLEREDSSYEQYFGPGTRLTVT.

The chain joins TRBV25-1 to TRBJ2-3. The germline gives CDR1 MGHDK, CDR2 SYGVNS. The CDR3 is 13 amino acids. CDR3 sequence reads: CASRILGTDTQYF. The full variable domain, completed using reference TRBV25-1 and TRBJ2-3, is EADIYQTPRYLVIGTGKKITLECSQTMGHDKMYWYQQDPGMELHLIHYSYGVNSTEKGDLSSESTVSRIRTEHFPLTLESARPSHTSQYLCASRILGTDTQYFGPGTRLTVL.

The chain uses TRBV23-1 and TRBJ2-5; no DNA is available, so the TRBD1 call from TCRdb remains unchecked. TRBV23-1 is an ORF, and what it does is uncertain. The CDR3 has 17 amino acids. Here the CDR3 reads CASSQRIRQFDQETQYF.

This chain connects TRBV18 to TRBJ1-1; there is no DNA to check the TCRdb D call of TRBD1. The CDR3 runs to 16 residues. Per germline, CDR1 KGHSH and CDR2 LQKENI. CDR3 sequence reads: CASSPPTGMVSTEAFF.

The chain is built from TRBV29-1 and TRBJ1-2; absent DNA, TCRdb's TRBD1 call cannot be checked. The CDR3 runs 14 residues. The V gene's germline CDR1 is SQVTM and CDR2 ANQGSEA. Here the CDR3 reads CSVEPWTSAYGYTF.

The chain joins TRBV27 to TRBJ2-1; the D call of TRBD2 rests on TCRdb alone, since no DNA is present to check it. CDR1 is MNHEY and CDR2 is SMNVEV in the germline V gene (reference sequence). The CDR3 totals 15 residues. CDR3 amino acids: CASRGGRTRFDEQFF.

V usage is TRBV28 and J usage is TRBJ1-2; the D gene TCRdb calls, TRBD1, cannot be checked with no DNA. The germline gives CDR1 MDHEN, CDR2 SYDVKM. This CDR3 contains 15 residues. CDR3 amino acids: CASSLTQGARGGYTF.

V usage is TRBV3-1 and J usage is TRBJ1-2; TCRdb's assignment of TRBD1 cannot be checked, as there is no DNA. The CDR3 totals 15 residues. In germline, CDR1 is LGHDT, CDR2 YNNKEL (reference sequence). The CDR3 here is CASSQETGRNYGYTF.

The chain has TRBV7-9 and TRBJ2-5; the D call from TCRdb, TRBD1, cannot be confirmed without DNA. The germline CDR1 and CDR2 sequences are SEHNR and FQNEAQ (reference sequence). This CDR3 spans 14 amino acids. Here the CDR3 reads CASSPRDRDETQYF.

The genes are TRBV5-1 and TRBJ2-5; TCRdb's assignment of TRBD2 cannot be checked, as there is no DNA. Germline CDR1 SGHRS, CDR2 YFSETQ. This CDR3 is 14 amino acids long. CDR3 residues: CASTNAGGRETQYF.

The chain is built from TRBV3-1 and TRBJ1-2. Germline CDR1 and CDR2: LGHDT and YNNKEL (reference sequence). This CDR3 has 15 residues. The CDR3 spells CASSPSAGGGYGYTF.

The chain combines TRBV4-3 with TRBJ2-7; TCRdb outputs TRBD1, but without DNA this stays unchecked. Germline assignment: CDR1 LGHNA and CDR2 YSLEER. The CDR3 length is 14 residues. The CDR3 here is CASSHGQGSYEQYF.

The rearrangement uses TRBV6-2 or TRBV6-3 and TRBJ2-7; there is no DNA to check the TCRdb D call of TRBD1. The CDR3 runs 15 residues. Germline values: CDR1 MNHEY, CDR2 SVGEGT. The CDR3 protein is CASSYSGQSSYEQYF.

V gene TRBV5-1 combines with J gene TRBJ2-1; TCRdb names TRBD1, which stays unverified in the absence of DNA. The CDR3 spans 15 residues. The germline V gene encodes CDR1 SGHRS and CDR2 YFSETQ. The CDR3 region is CASSFTGASYNEQFF.

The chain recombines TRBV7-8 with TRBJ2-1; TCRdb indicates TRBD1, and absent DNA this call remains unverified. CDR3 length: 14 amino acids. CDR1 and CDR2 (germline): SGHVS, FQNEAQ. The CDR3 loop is CASSPPGYYNEQFF.

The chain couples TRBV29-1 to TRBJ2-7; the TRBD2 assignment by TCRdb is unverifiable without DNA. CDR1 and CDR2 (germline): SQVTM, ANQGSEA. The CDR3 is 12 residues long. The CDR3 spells CSVEARPSEQYF.

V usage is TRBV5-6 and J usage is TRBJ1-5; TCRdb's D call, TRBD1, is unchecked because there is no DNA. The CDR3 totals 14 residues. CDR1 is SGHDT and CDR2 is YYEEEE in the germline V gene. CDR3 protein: CASSFGRNNQPQHF.

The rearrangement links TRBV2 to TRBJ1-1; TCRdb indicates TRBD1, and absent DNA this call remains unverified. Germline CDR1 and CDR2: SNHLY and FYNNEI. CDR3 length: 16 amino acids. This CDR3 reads CASSKGAMDNPTEAFF. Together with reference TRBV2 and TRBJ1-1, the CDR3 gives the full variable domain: EPEVTQTPSHQVTQMGQEVILRCVPISNHLYFYWYRQILGQKVEFLVSFYNNEISEKSEIFDDQFSVERPDGSNFTLKIRSTKLEDSAMYFCASSKGAMDNPTEAFFGQGTRLTVV.

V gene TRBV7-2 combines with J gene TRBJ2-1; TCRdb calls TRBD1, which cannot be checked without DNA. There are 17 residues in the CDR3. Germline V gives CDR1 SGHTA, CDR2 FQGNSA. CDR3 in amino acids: CATKGGSNRVKIHEQFF. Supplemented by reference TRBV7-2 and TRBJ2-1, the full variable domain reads GAGVSQSPSNKVTEKGKDVELRCDPISGHTALYWYRQSLGQGLEFLIYFQGNSAPDKSGLPSDRFSAERTGGSVSTLTIQRTQQEDSAVYLCATKGGSNRVKIHEQFFGPGTRLTVL.

This CDR3 reads CASSLGINEQFF. The V gene is TRBV5-4, the J gene TRBJ2-1. The CDR3 is 12 residues long. The germline V gene encodes CDR1 SGHNT and CDR2 YYREEE (reference sequence).

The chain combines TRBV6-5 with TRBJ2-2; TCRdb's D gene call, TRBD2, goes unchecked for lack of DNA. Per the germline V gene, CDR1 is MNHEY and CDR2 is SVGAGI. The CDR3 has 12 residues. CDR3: CAYRAPTGELFF.

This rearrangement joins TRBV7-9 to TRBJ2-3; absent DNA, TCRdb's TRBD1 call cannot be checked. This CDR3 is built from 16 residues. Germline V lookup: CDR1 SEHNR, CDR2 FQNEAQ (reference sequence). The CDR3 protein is CASSFGTVGGTDTQYF.

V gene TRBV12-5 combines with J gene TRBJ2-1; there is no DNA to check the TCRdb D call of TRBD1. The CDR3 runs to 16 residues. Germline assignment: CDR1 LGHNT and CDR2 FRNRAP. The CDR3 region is CASGPNTGVGVDEQFF.

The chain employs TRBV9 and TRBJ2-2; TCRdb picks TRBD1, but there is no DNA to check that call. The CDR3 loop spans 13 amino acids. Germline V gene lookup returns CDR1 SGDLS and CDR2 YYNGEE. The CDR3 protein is CASSVTGTGELFF.

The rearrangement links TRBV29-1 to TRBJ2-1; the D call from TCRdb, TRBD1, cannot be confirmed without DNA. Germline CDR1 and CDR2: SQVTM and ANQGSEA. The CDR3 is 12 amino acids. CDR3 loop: CSARDSYNEQFF.